Sequencing of this TCR beta chain was carried out in a study of blood T cell repertoires in COVID-19. Whole-study context: Some COVID-19 samples were acute and others convalescent; all came from the United States, Italy and Spain. PBMCs, B-cell-depleted T cells, or T cells provided the cDNA or gDNA that made up the material.

Original processing methods: The assay estimated nucleated cells by amplifying reference gene primers. The table came from immunoSEQ multiplex PCR; TCRdb's copy has only in-frame clones and leaves some out. V, J and clone size were drawn from that table, and D and trimming were deduced from the DNA. The table shows hundreds of thousands of clones, with more than 70% occurring only once. The CDR3 consists of 14 residues. Trimming removed 4 bases at V and 3 bases at J, with 12 bases between. The germline V gene has CDR1 LGHNA and CDR2 YSLEER. Membership in each cohort depended on participant-reported clinical history.

Sequenced material: PBMCs or T cells enriched from blood (not recorded which). The chain couples TRBV4-3 to TRBJ2-5; no firm D call. The receptor was derived from a woman aged 45-60 years who had recovered from COVID-19. The CDR3 DNA reads TGCGCCAGCAGCCTCTCGACCGAGGAAGAGACCCAGTACTTC. Translation gives CASSLSTEEETQYF.